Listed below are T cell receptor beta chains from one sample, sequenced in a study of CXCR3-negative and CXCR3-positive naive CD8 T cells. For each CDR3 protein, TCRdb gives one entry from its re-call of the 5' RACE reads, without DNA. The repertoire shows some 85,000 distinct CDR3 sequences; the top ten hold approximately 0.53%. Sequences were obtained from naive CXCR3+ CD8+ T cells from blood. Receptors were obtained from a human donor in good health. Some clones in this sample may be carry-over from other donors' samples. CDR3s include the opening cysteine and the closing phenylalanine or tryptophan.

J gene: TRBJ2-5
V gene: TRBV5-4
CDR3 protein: CASSLGDDELETQYF

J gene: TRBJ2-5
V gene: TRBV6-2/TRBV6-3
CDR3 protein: CASSYVAFQETQYF

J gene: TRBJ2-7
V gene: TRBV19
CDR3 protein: CASSPIGAAYEQYF

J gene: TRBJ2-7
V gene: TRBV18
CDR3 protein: CASSPGDGREQYF

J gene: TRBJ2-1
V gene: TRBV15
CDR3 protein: CATSRDWTAPEDEQFF

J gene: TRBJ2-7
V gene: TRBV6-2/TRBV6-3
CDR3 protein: CATRALEYRQYF

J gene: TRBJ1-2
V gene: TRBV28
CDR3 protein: CASSLVLAGGYTF

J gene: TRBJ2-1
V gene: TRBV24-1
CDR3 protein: CAASDFGGPNEQFF

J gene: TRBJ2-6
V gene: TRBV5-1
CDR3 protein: CASSLAGKGEAGANVLTF

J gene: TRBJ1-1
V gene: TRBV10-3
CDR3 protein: CAIRPVGEGANTEAFF

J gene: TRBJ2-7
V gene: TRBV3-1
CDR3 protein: CASSQVEPAEQYF

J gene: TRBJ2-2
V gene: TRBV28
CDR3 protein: CASSLRRDTGELFF

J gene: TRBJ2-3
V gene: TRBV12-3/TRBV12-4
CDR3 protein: CASRGTEPRFRLDTQYF

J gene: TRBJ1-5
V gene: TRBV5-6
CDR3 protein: CASSYTSPYGSGGQPQHF

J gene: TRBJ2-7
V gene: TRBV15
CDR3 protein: CATSRQGLAEPYEQYF

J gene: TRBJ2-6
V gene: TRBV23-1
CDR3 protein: CASSQSLRPGTAGPDRYTNVLTF

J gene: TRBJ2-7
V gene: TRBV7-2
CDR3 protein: CASSFPSKVPYEQYF

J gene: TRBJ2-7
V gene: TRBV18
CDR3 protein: CASSAGGSSYEQYF

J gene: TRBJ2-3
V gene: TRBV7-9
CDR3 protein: CASSLGDKSTDTQYF

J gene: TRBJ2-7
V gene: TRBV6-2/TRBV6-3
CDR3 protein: CASREEPYEQYF

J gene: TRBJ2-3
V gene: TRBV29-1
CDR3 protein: CSVWLETDTQYF

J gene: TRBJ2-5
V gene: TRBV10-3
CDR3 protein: CAISELWAALGQETQYF

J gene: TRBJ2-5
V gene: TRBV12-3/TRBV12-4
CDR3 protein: CASRTSGRGETQYF

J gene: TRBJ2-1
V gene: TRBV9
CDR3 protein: CASNGGRVVDEQFF

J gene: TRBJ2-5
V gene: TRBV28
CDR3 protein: CASSLGQGISRETQYF

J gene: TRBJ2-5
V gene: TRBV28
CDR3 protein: CASSLLMGGGLQETQYF

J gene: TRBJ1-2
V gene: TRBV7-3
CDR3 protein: CASRTIADETRGYTF

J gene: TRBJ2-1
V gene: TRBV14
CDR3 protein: CASSQVSYEQFF

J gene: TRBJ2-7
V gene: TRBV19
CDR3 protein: CASSIARDFRYEQYF

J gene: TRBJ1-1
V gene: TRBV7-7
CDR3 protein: CASSSLTGNTEAFF

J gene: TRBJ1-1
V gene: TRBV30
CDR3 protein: CAWIEGNTEAFF

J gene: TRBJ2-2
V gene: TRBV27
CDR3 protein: CASSLYLTGELFF

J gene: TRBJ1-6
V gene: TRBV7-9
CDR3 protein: CASSLEQPRGPLHF

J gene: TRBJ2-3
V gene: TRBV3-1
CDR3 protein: CASSQVYGLAGEETDTQYF

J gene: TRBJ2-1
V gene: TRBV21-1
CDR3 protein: CASSRRGEGYNEQFF

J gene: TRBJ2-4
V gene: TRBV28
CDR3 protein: CASSARGVNIQYF

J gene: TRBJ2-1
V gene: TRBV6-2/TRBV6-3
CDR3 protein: CASNPGGDEQFF

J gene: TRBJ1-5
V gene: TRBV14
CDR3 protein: CASSQGDNQPQHF

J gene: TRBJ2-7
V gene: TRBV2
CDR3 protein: CASSLRHFYEQYF

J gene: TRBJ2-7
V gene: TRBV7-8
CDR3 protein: CASSLLGTSFYEQYF